The TCR beta chain under discussion was sequenced for a study of response to subunit inactivated influenza vaccine. Whole-study findings and limits: Authors proposed each seasonal influenza vaccination draws in few new T cells.

This clonotype was found a few times. Its antigen is still unknown. TCRdb reanalysed the RT-PCR reads using MiXCR and keeps one entry per CDR3 protein. Of roughly 780,000 distinct CDR3 sequences listed, around 18% are singletons. Source: PBMCs from blood, taken roughly 5 days after vaccination. The receptor's source is a man aged 50 to 60 who received an inactivated influenza vaccine.

The CDR3 reads CASSFGTGAGSYNEQFF. The CDR3 nucleotides are TGCGCCAGCAGCTTTGGGACAGGAGCAGGCTCCTACAATGAGCAGTTCTTC. J is TRBJ2-1 and V is TRBV5-1; 8 bases match TRBD1. The CDR3 spans 17 residues. J lost 0 bases, V lost 2 bases, and 7 bases had no gene match. CDR1 and CDR2 from the germline V gene are SGHRS and YFSETQ.